This T cell receptor beta chain was profiled in a study of control samples from healthy donors and cancer patients. Profiled with immunoSEQ multiplex PCR; TCRdb holds only in-frame clones, not every one. This sample carries about 220,000 clones, around 94% of them seen once, and the ten largest clones take 1.5%. The receptor comes from a man in his forties or fifties in good health. Material: blood.

This CDR3 is CASSGAQTEQFF. The CDR3 region has the DNA TGCGCCAGCAGTGGCGCCCAGACTGAGCAGTTCTTC. The V call is TRBV10-2, the J call TRBJ2-1; D is unresolved. Germline CDR1 reads WSHSY; CDR2 reads SAAADI. Trimming took off 4 bases at V and 9 bases at J, with 10 bases between the two ends. The CDR3 spans 12 residues.